The subject of this entry is one TCR beta chain. Its target is not known. One entry per CDR3 protein, called by TCRdb with MiXCR from the 5' RACE reads. The sample carries over 350,000 distinct CDR3 sequences, about a sixth recorded once. These data are taken from a study of T-cell memory formation after mild COVID-19. Study-wide results and limits: A balance of CD4 and CD8 characterized clones contracting day 15 to 85, whereas later expanders leaned CD4+.

Sequenced input: PBMCs or a T cell subset sorted from them (not recorded which). The receptor was isolated from a man in his late teens or twenties who had mild COVID-19 (a few samples of this study predate the infection). Cell type and time point are not known.

CDR3 bases: TGTGCCAGCCAACAGGGGTACGGCTACACCTTC. This translates into CASQQGYGYTF. This rearrangement joins TRBV12-3 or TRBV12-4 to TRBJ1-2; 7 bases agree with TRBD1. Trimming at V came to 8 bases and at J to 8 bases, leaving 5 bases not matched to a gene. This CDR3 has 11 residues.